A single sample is the source of the 19 T cell receptor beta chains below, sequenced in a study of CD8+CD57+ T cells in acquired aplastic anemia. Profiles of TCR beta VDJ and CDR3 were generated from a genomic DNA template. TCRdb re-derived calls from the reads in MiXCR, one entry per CDR3 protein. Of 55,000 to 80,000 distinct CDR3 sequences listed, 50% to 55% are singletons. The sample was sorted CD4+, CD8+, or CD8+CD57+ T cells (not recorded which) from PBMCs. The receptors derive from a human donor in good health, serving as a control.

This clonotype has ten or more counts. The rearrangement uses TRBV5-4 and TRBJ2-7; 9 nucleotides agree with TRBD2. The J segment lost 5 bases and the V segment lost 0 bases, leaving 6 bases of the junction unmatched. CDR3 length: 15 amino acids. From germline, CDR1 is SGHNT and CDR2 YYREEE (reference sequence). Here the CDR3 DNA reads TGTGCCAGCAGCTTGGGCGGGAGGGGCTCGGACGAGCAGTACTTC. It encodes CASSLGGRGSDEQYF.

The chain combines TRBV20-1 with TRBJ1-4; D is uncertain. This CDR3 contains 14 residues. Trimming stripped 0 bases from V and 10 bases from J, with 15 bases between. Germline CDR1 reads DFQATT; CDR2 reads SNEGSKA (reference sequence). The CDR3 region has the DNA TGCAGTGCTAGAGATATGAAGGGTTCCCGAAAACTGTTTTTT. Residues: CSARDMKGSRKLFF.

The sample holds one count of this clonotype. The chain uses TRBV5-1 and TRBJ2-7; the D is unclear. The ends were cut back, 2 bases at V and 5 bases at J, with 8 bases in the middle. CDR3 length equals 12 residues. Germline assignment: CDR1 SGHRS and CDR2 YFSETQ. CDR3 amino acids: CASSLSGHEQYF. The CDR3 DNA reads TGCGCCAGCAGCTTATCCGGTCACGAGCAGTACTTC. The variable domain in full, with the rest retrieved from reference TRBV5-1 and TRBJ2-7, is KAGVTQTPRYLIKTRGQQVTLSCSPISGHRSVSWYQQTPGQGLQFLFEYFSETQRNKGNFPGRFSGRQFSNSRSEMNVSTLELGDSALYLCASSLSGHEQYFGPGTRLTVT.

This clonotype was observed many times. The rearrangement links TRBV4-2 to TRBJ2-3, with D hard to call. V was cut by 8 bases and J by 0 bases, with 6 bases left in between. The CDR3 has 12 amino acids. Germline lookup yields CDR1 LGHNA and CDR2 YNFKEQ. The CDR3 is CASGSSTDTQYF. The CDR3 DNA reads as TGTGCCAGCGGGTCAAGCACAGATACGCAGTATTTT.

This clonotype was observed a single time. The rearrangement uses TRBV10-3 and TRBJ2-7; 7 bases agree with TRBD1. Germline lookup yields CDR1 ENHRY and CDR2 SYGVKD. Germline trimming cut 6 bases from V and 7 bases from J; bases unmatched to any gene: 18. CDR3 size: 16 residues. CDR3 DNA sequence: TGTGCCATCAGGGCTACCGGACAGGAGGACTTTCGGGAGCAGTACTTC. This sequence encodes CAIRATGQEDFREQYF.

This clonotype was seen repeatedly, ten times or more. This sequence joins TRBV5-1 and TRBJ2-1, with 14 bases that match TRBD2. The V gene end was trimmed by 5 bases and the J gene end by 9 bases; junction bases not matched to a gene: 7. The CDR3 consists of 15 residues. Germline CDR1 and CDR2: SGHRS and YFSETQ. CDR3 nucleotides: TGCGCCAGCAGGAGACTAGCGGGGGGGCCGGGTGAGCAGTTCTTC. Translated, it gives CASRRLAGGPGEQFF.

The J gene is TRBJ2-7, the V gene TRBV2; 8 bases agree with TRBD2. The germline V gene has CDR1 SNHLY and CDR2 FYNNEI. The CDR3 has 16 residues. J was trimmed by 2 bases and V by 7 bases; bases with no gene match: 13. CDR3 DNA sequence: TGTGCCAGCAAGGGGTGGGAACTAGCGGAACCCTACGAGCAGTACTTC. This gives the protein CASKGWELAEPYEQYF.

The chain recombines TRBV19 with TRBJ2-7, with 8 bases identical to TRBD1. This CDR3 has 14 amino acids. V trimming: 4 bases; J trimming: 3 bases; junction bases outside the gene matches: 5. CDR1 and CDR2 (germline): LNHDA, SQIVND (reference sequence). CDR3 loop: CASSKTGDRYEQYF. The CDR3 nucleotides are TGTGCCAGTAGTAAGACAGGGGACCGCTACGAGCAGTACTTC.

The CDR3 loop is CASRRSRELSGYTF. The CDR3 bases are TGTGCCAGTAGGCGTTCCCGGGAATTGTCTGGCTACACCTTC. The chain is built from TRBV19 and TRBJ1-2, with no clear D. The CDR3 covers 14 residues. V was pared by 6 bases and J by 7 bases, with 18 bases between. Germline CDR1 is LNHDA and CDR2 is SQIVND (reference sequence).

The rearrangement uses TRBV15 and TRBJ2-7, with 7 bases fitting TRBD2. Germline CDR1 LNHNV, CDR2 YYDKDF (reference sequence). The CDR3 length is 15 residues. Trimming at V came to 0 bases and at J to 1 base, leaving 3 bases not matched to a gene. The CDR3 sequence is CATSREAGLSYEQYF. CDR3 coding DNA: TGTGCCACCAGCAGAGAAGCGGGGCTATCCTACGAGCAGTACTTC.

At least ten counts were recorded for this clonotype. The V and J genes are TRBV30 and TRBJ1-3, with D unclear. Germline lookup yields CDR1 GTSNPN and CDR2 SVGIG (reference sequence). The CDR3 totals 13 residues. Between the trimmed V and J ends, which lost 1 base and 3 bases, there was a span of 7 bases. The CDR3 nucleotides are TGTGCCTGGAGTGGGACTCTTGGAAACACCATATATTTT. Protein sequence: CAWSGTLGNTIYF. The entire variable domain, with the rest obtained from reference TRBV30 and TRBJ1-3, is as follows: SQTIHQWPATLVQPVGSPLSLECTVEGTSNPNLYWYRQAAGRGLQLLFYSVGIGQISSEVPQNLSASRPQDRQFILSSKKLLLSDSGFYLCAWSGTLGNTIYFGEGSWLTVV.

This chain links TRBV11-1 with TRBJ2-1; TRBD2 agrees at 10 bases. V dropped 5 bases and J dropped 5; count of bases not matched to a gene: 12. There are 17 residues in the CDR3. Germline V CDR1 and CDR2: SGHAT, FQDESV (reference sequence). In nucleotides, the CDR3 is TGTGCCAGCAGCCTCGGGGCCAGCGGGAGGGCCAACAATGAGCAGTTCTTC. Its protein is CASSLGASGRANNEQFF.

This clonotype has ten or more counts. This chain connects TRBV2 to TRBJ1-1; tentative D call: TRBD1 (6 bases). The CDR3 is made up of 14 amino acids. The V end lost 10 bases, the J end lost 5 bases, and 20 bases lay between the germline ends. Germline V gene data show CDR1 as SNHLY and CDR2 as FYNNEI. The CDR3 coding sequence is TGTGCCACCCTTCGGGGGGGGGCGCTGACTGAAGCTTTCTTT. Amino acids: CATLRGGALTEAFF.

The chain combines TRBV2 with TRBJ1-4; tentative D call: TRBD1 (5 bases). Germline V gene lookup returns CDR1 SNHLY and CDR2 FYNNEI. V lost 6 bases and J lost 7, with 15 bases in between. CDR3 size: 14 residues. CDR3 sequence (DNA): TGTGCCAGCAGGGGACTTGGAGGGGCTGAAAAACTGTTTTTT. Its protein product is CASRGLGGAEKLFF.

The chain uses TRBV2 and TRBJ1-5, with D possibly TRBD1 on 5 matching bases. The germline V and J ends were trimmed by 7 bases and 7 bases, with 17 bases remaining between them. This CDR3 is 14 amino acids long. CDR1 is SNHLY and CDR2 is FYNNEI in the germline V gene. In DNA, the CDR3 is TGTGCCAGCAAGACATTTGGACAAGGACAGCCCCAGCATTTT. Residues: CASKTFGQGQPQHF.

The chain couples TRBV20-1 to TRBJ2-7; possible D gene TRBD2, 5 bases. Trimming took off 6 bases at V and 6 bases at J, with 15 bases between the two ends. From germline, CDR1 is DFQATT and CDR2 SNEGSKA (reference sequence). The CDR3 has 12 amino acids. CDR3 coding DNA: TGCAGTGCGCCAAATTCGGGGTTCGAGCAGTACTTC. Translation gives CSAPNSGFEQYF.

This clonotype is labeled as medium-sized (0.01 to 0.1%). J is TRBJ1-2 and V is TRBV29-1, with TRBD1 matching over 9 bases. Germline assignment: CDR1 SQVTM and CDR2 ANQGSEA. CDR3 length: 14 residues. V trimming: 6 bases; J trimming: 5 bases; junction bases outside the gene matches: 10. The CDR3 DNA is TGCAGCGTGAACGGACAGGGGAGGCTATATGGCTACACCTTC. It specifies CSVNGQGRLYGYTF.

V usage is TRBV7-6 and J usage is TRBJ2-7, with D possibly matching TRBD2 (6 bases). The germline V and J ends were trimmed by 4 bases and 5 bases, with 12 bases remaining between them. CDR1 SGHVS and CDR2 FNYEAQ come from the germline V gene. CDR3 length equals 13 residues. This CDR3 reads CASSSRDRHEQYF. The CDR3 bases are TGTGCCAGCAGCTCGCGGGACCGTCACGAGCAGTACTTC.

In this sample, this clonotype turned up many times. The rearrangement uses TRBV7-9 and TRBJ2-1; D is possibly TRBD2 (6 bases). With 1 base removed from V and 8 bases from J, the gap between germline ends came to 12 bases. Germline CDR1 SEHNR, CDR2 FQNEAQ (reference sequence). The CDR3 covers 14 residues. The CDR3 nucleotides read TGTGCCAGCAGCTTAGTGGGGGGAGGCGATGAGCAGTTCTTC. Its translation: CASSLVGGGDEQFF.